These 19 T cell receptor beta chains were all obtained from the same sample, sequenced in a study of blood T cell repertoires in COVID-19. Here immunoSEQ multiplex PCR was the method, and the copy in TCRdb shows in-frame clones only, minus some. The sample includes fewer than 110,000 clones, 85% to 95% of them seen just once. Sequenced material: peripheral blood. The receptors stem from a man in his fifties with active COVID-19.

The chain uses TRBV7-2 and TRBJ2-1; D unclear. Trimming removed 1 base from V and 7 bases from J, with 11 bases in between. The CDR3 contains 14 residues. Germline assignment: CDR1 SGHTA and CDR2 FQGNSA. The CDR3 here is CASSLDRAANEQFF. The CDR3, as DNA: TGTGCCAGCAGCTTAGATCGAGCCGCTAATGAGCAGTTCTTC.

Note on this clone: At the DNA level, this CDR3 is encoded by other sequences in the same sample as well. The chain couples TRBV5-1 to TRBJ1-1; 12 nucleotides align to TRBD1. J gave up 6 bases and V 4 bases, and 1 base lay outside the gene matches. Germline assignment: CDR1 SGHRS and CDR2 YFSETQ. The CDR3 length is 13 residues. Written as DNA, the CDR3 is TGCGCCAGCAGCAGGGACAGGGGGCCTGAAGCTTTCTTT. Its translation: CASSRDRGPEAFF.

The CDR3 region is CASSSHFSGRAEAQYF. DNA for the CDR3: TGTGCCAGCAGCTCCCACTTTAGCGGGAGGGCCGAGGCGCAGTATTTT. The rearrangement uses TRBV7-9 and TRBJ2-3; 11 nucleotides line up with TRBD2. This CDR3 comprises 16 residues. After removal of 4 bases from V and 10 bases from J, the junction contained 13 bases not matched to a gene. Germline V gene lookup returns CDR1 SEHNR and CDR2 FQNEAQ (reference sequence).

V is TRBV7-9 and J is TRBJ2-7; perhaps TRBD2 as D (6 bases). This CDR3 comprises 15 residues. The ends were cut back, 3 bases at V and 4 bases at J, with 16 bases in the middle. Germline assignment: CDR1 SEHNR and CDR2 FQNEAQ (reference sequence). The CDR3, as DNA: TGTGCCAGCAGCTTCGACGGGACGGGGGTTTACGAGCAGTACTTC. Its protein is CASSFDGTGVYEQYF.

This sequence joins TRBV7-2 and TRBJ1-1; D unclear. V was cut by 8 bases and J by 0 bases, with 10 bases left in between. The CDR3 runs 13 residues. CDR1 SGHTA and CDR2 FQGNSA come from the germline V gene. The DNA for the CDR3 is TGTGCCAGCCCCCCCGCGATGAACACTGAAGCTTTCTTT. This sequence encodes CASPPAMNTEAFF.

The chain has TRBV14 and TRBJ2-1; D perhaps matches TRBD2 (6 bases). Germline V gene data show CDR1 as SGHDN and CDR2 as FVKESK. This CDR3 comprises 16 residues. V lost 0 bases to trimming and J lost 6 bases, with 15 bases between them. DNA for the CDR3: TGTGCCAGCAGCCAAGACTCTGCGGGGCTAGGCAATGAGCAGTTCTTC. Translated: CASSQDSAGLGNEQFF.

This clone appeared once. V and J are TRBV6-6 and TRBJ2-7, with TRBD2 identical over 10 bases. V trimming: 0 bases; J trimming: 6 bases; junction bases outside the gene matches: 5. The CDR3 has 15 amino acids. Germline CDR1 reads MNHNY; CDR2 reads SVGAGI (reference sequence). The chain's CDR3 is CASSYSGTSASEQYF. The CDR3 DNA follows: TGTGCCAGCAGTTACTCTGGGACTAGCGCCTCCGAGCAGTACTTC.

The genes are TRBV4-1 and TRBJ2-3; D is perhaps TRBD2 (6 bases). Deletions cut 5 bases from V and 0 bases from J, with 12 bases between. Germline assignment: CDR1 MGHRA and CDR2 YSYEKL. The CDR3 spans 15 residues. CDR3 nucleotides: TGCGCCAGCAGCGTTAGCGGACCTAGCACAGATACGCAGTATTTT. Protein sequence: CASSVSGPSTDTQYF.

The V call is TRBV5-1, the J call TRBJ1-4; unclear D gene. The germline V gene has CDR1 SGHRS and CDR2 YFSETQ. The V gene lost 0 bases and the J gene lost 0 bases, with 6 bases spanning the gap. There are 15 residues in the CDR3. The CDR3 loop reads CASSLARATNEKLFF. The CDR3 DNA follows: TGCGCCAGCAGCTTGGCCCGGGCAACTAATGAAAAACTGTTTTTT.

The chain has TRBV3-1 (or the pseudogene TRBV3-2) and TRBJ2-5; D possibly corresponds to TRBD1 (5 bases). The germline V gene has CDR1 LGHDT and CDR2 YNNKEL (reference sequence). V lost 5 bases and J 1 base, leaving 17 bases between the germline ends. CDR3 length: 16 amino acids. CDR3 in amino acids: CASSSGHTRFQETQYF. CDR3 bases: TGTGCCAGCAGCTCCGGACATACCCGCTTCCAAGAGACCCAGTACTTC.

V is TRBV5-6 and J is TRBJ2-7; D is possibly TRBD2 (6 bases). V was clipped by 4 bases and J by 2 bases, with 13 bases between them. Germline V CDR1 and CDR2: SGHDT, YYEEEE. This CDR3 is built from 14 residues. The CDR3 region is CASSLRGGTYEQYF. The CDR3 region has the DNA TGTGCCAGCAGCCTCCGGGGCGGGACCTACGAGCAGTACTTC.

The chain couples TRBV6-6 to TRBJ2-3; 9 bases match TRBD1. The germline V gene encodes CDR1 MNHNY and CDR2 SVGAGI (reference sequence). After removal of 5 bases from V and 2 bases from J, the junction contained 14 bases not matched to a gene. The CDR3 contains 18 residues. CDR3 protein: CASSPGTGNTPSTDTQYF. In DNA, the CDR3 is TGTGCCAGCAGTCCCGGGACAGGGAATACTCCTTCCACAGATACGCAGTATTTT.

The CDR3, as DNA: TGCGCCAGCAGCCAAGTGGCACAGGGATACCCTGGGGCCAACGTCCTGACTTTC. Residues: CASSQVAQGYPGANVLTF. The genes are TRBV4-1 and TRBJ2-6; a possible D gene is TRBD1 (6 bases). CDR1 and CDR2 (germline): MGHRA, YSYEKL. Trimming cost V 1 base and J 2 bases, with 15 bases left between them. This CDR3 spans 18 amino acids.

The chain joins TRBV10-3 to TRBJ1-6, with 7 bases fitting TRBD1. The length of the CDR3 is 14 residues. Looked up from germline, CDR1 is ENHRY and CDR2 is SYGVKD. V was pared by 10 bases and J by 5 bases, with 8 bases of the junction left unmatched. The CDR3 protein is CATLDRVDNSPLHF. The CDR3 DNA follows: TGTGCCACCCTAGACAGGGTTGATAATTCACCCCTCCACTTT.

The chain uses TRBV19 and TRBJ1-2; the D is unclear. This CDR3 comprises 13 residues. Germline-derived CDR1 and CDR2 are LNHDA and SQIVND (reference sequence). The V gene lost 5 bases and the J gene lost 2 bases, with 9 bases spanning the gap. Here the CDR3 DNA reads TGTGCCAGTAGTCCGACCAGGAACTATGGCTACACCTTC. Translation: CASSPTRNYGYTF.

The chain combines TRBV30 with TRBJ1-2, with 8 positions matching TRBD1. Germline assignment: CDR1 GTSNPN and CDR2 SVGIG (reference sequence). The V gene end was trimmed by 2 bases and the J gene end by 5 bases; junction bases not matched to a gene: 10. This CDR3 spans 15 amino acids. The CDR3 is CAWSSDGQGRYGYTF. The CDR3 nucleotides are TGTGCCTGGAGTTCCGACGGACAGGGAAGGTATGGCTACACCTTC. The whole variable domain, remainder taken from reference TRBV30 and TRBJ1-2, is SQTIHQWPATLVQPVGSPLSLECTVEGTSNPNLYWYRQAAGRGLQLLFYSVGIGQISSEVPQNLSASRPQDRQFILSSKKLLLSDSGFYLCAWSSDGQGRYGYTFGSGTRLTVV.

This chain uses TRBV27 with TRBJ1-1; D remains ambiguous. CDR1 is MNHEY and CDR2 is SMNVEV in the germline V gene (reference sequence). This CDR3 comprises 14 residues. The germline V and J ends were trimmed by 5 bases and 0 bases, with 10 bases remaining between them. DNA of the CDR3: TGTGCCAGCAGTGACTCGACGGTGAACACTGAAGCTTTCTTT. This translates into CASSDSTVNTEAFF.

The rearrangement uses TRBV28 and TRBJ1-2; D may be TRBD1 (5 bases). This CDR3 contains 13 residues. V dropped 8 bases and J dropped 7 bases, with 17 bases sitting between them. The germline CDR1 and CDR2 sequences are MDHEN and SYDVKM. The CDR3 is CASVTPGFSGYTF. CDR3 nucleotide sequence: TGTGCCAGCGTCACCCCAGGGTTTAGTGGCTACACCTTC.

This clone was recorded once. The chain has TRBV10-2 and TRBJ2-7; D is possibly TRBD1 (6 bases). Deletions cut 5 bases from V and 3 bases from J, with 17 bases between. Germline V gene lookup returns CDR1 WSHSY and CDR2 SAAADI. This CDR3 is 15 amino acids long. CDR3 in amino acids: CASSWTAPDYYEQYF. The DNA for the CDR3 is TGCGCCAGCAGTTGGACAGCTCCAGACTACTACGAGCAGTACTTC.